Listed here are 19 T cell receptor beta chains from one sample, sequenced in a study of ipilimumab plus nivolumab after autologous stem cell transplantation. Measured with immunoSEQ multiplex PCR; TCRdb has only the in-frame clones, and not every one. In the table there are about 22,000 clones, about 80% of which are singletons. This specimen was PBMCs, taken in a trial of ipilimumab plus nivolumab as post-transplant consolidation. These receptors were taken from a male donor with diffuse large B-cell lymphoma.

The V and J genes are TRBV10-3 and TRBJ2-6; 10 nucleotides agree with TRBD1. Trimming removed 6 bases from V and 2 bases from J; junction bases left unmatched: 4. Germline V gene lookup returns CDR1 ENHRY and CDR2 SYGVKD. CDR3 length: 16 residues. The DNA of the CDR3 is TGTGCCATCAGCTTTGGACAGGGGGCTGGGGCCAACGTCCTGACTTTC. Translated: CAISFGQGAGANVLTF.

The chain joins TRBV6-1 to TRBJ1-2; a possible D gene is TRBD1 (6 bases). From germline, CDR1 is MNHNS and CDR2 SASEGT. The CDR3 loop spans 15 amino acids. V lost 6 bases, J lost 2 bases, and 16 bases lay in between. The CDR3 DNA sequence: TGTGCCAGCAGGACCTTGGAAACAGGGAACTATGGCTACACCTTC. Translation gives CASRTLETGNYGYTF.

V gene TRBV25-1 combines with J gene TRBJ1-2, with 8 bases aligning to TRBD1. The CDR3 length is 14 residues. J gave up 3 bases and V 10 bases, and 10 bases lay outside the gene matches. Germline assignment: CDR1 MGHDK and CDR2 SYGVNS. CDR3 sequence (DNA): TGTGCCACGCAAGAGACAGGGGTTGACTATGGCTACACCTTC. The encoded protein is CATQETGVDYGYTF.

The rearrangement uses TRBV30 and TRBJ1-1; 9 bases are shared with TRBD1. The CDR3 is made up of 15 amino acids. Losses at the gene ends were 5 bases for V and 6 bases for J; bases not matched to a gene: 13. Germline assignment: CDR1 GTSNPN and CDR2 SVGIG (reference sequence). The CDR3 here is CAWVVSTGGFAEAFF. The CDR3 DNA reads as TGTGCCTGGGTTGTTTCGACAGGGGGGTTTGCTGAAGCTTTCTTT. Drawing the rest from reference TRBV30 and TRBJ1-1, the complete variable domain is SQTIHQWPATLVQPVGSPLSLECTVEGTSNPNLYWYRQAAGRGLQLLFYSVGIGQISSEVPQNLSASRPQDRQFILSSKKLLLSDSGFYLCAWVVSTGGFAEAFFGQGTRLTVV.

The chain is built from TRBV30 and TRBJ2-3; 8 bases match TRBD1. CDR1 is GTSNPN and CDR2 is SVGIG in the germline V gene (reference sequence). J gave up 2 bases and V 8 bases, and 12 bases lay outside the gene matches. There are 15 residues in the CDR3. CDR3 protein: CAGQRQGIITDTQYF. DNA of the CDR3: TGTGCCGGACAACGACAGGGGATTATCACAGATACGCAGTATTTT.

The chain combines TRBV30 with TRBJ1-3; D unresolved. Trimming took 7 bases from V and 3 from J, leaving 13 bases between them. Germline CDR1 is GTSNPN and CDR2 is SVGIG (reference sequence). The CDR3 sequence is 13 residues long. This CDR3 reads CAFKGPGGNTIYF. CDR3 sequence (DNA): TGTGCCTTTAAAGGCCCCGGTGGAAACACCATATATTTT.

The chain carries TRBV28 and TRBJ2-5; no definite D call. The CDR3 runs 17 residues. Germline V CDR1 and CDR2: MDHEN, SYDVKM. The V end lost 2 bases, the J end lost 3 bases, and 19 bases lay between the germline ends. CDR3 nucleotides: TGTGCCAGCAGTTTAAGGTTCTCGGTGGGTATGGAAGAGACCCAGTACTTC. It encodes CASSLRFSVGMEETQYF.

This rearrangement joins TRBV5-6 to TRBJ1-5; TRBD1 might be the D (5 bases). The V gene's germline CDR1 is SGHDT and CDR2 YYEEEE. Trimming removed 2 bases at V and 2 bases at J, with 17 bases between. This CDR3 has 17 amino acids. The CDR3 region has the DNA TGTGCCAGCAGCTTATCAACCAGGGAATTCGGCAATCAGCCCCAGCATTTT. This sequence encodes CASSLSTREFGNQPQHF. The full variable domain, rest sourced from reference TRBV5-6 and TRBJ1-5, is DAGVTQSPTHLIKTRGQQVTLRCSPKSGHDTVSWYQQALGQGPQFIFQYYEEEERQRGNFPDRFSGHQFPNYSSELNVNALLLGDSALYLCASSLSTREFGNQPQHFGDGTRLSIL.

This clone was observed a few times. The gene calls are TRBV7-2 and TRBJ2-7, with D possibly being TRBD2 (6 bases). CDR1 SGHTA and CDR2 FQGNSA come from the germline V gene. This CDR3 spans 13 amino acids. The germline V and J ends were trimmed by 1 base and 5 bases, with 9 bases remaining between them. CDR3 region: CASSLDWRDEQYF. The CDR3 region has the DNA TGTGCCAGCAGCTTAGATTGGAGGGACGAGCAGTACTTC.

This chain joins TRBV6-5 and TRBJ1-1; D is unclear. CDR3 size: 15 residues. Germline CDR1 is MNHEY and CDR2 is SVGAGI. V gave up 2 bases and J gave up 8 bases, with 18 bases separating them. CDR3 protein: CASSYDTVEGREAFF. The CDR3 nucleotides read TGTGCCAGCAGTTACGACACAGTGGAGGGTAGGGAAGCTTTCTTT.

This chain links TRBV4-3 with TRBJ2-1, with 15 bases aligning to TRBD2. This CDR3 is 16 amino acids long. V lost 1 base and J lost 7; bases outside the gene matches: 2. CDR1 and CDR2 from the germline V gene are LGHNA and YSLEER. The CDR3 loop is CASSQGTSGGGNEQFF. Written as DNA, the CDR3 is TGCGCCAGCAGCCAAGGGACTAGCGGGGGGGGGAATGAGCAGTTCTTC.

In its sample, this clone was seen once. The V and J genes are TRBV6-1 and TRBJ2-1; TRBD2 aligns across 14 bases. The CDR3 is 18 amino acids. Trimming cost V 4 bases and J 0 bases; bases outside gene matches: 5. Germline assignment: CDR1 MNHNS and CDR2 SASEGT. The CDR3 DNA reads TGTGCCAGCAGTGGGGGGACTAGCGGGGGCCGCTCCTACAATGAGCAGTTCTTC. Amino acids: CASSGGTSGGRSYNEQFF.

This clone was picked up one time. The gene calls are TRBV5-4 and TRBJ1-6; maybe TRBD1 (5 bases). CDR1 and CDR2 from the germline V gene are SGHNT and YYREEE (reference sequence). Trimming shortened V by 7 bases and J by 6 bases, and 14 bases separated the two germline ends. This CDR3 contains 14 residues. DNA of the CDR3: TGTGCCAGCGCTTCCAGGGTGGGTAATTCACCCCTCCACTTT. This encodes CASASRVGNSPLHF.

V usage is TRBV6-6 and J usage is TRBJ2-1; 9 nucleotides align to TRBD2. With 6 bases clipped from V and 5 bases from J, the junction kept 11 bases outside the gene matches. The CDR3 is made up of 16 amino acids. Germline CDR1 reads MNHNY; CDR2 reads SVGAGI (reference sequence). Here the CDR3 reads CASSPGRLAADNEQFF. In nucleotides, the CDR3 is TGTGCCAGCAGCCCAGGGCGACTAGCGGCTGACAATGAGCAGTTCTTC.

This chain joins TRBV27 and TRBJ1-5; D is ambiguous. Germline V lookup: CDR1 MNHEY, CDR2 SMNVEV (reference sequence). The CDR3 consists of 14 residues. Trimming pared 5 bases from V and 3 bases from J, leaving 11 bases between. This CDR3 is CASSPAGLNQPQHF. The CDR3 region has the DNA TGTGCCAGCAGTCCCGCGGGCCTCAATCAGCCCCAGCATTTT.

This clone came up a few times. V and J are TRBV6-4 and TRBJ1-5; no firm D call. With 1 base removed from V and 0 bases from J, the gap between germline ends came to 7 bases. Germline loops: CDR1 MRHNA, CDR2 SNTAGT. This CDR3 spans 15 amino acids. The CDR3: CASSDFLPSNQPQHF. As DNA, the CDR3 is TGTGCCAGCAGTGACTTTCTCCCTAGCAATCAGCCCCAGCATTTT.

The gene calls are TRBV5-1 and TRBJ2-3; the D gene could be TRBD1 or TRBD2 (6 bases each). The CDR3 is made up of 15 amino acids. Germline CDR1 SGHRS, CDR2 YFSETQ. V dropped 4 bases and J dropped 3 bases, with 15 bases sitting between them. CDR3 in DNA: TGCGCCAGCAGCACTTTTGGAGGGGGGACAGATACGCAGTATTTT. It yields the protein CASSTFGGGTDTQYF. Variable domain in full (rest from reference TRBV5-1 and TRBJ2-3): KAGVTQTPRYLIKTRGQQVTLSCSPISGHRSVSWYQQTPGQGLQFLFEYFSETQRNKGNFPGRFSGRQFSNSRSEMNVSTLELGDSALYLCASSTFGGGTDTQYFGPGTRLTVL.

The chain employs TRBV7-9 and TRBJ2-5; no clear D gene. The DNA end favors TRBJ2-7, so the J call may be wrong. Germline-derived CDR1 and CDR2 are SEHNR and FQNEAQ (reference sequence). This CDR3 has 14 amino acids. DNA of the CDR3: TGTGCCAGCAGCTTTGAGGCCGGCTCCTACGAGCAGTACTTC. Translating it yields CASSFEAGSYEQYF.

This chain joins TRBV10-3 and TRBJ2-7, with D unresolved. The germline V and J ends were trimmed by 0 bases and 7 bases, with 7 bases remaining between them. The germline CDR1 and CDR2 sequences are ENHRY and SYGVKD. CDR3 length: 12 residues. The CDR3 DNA follows: TGTGCCATCAGTGAGTCGATGGGGGAGCAGTACTTC. This codes for CAISESMGEQYF.